This T cell receptor beta chain derives from a study of cytomegalovirus exposure and HLA in healthy donors. Study outcomes and limitations: Most TCR sequences proved rare, with some public TCRs found in many donors. Most of the CMV-associated TCR beta chains (in a later analysis) appeared to be HLA-restricted.

The study ran its PCR with 60 Vbeta and 13 Jbeta primers. Profiled with immunoSEQ multiplex PCR; TCRdb holds only in-frame clones, not every one. The sample holds more than 75,000 clones; more than 80% are singletons and the top ten take less than 2.5%. Trimming cost V 5 bases and J 6 bases, with 10 bases left between them. CDR3 length: 12 residues. Per germline, CDR1 LNHDA and CDR2 SQIVND (reference sequence). Concerning this clone itself: As yet, its antigen is unknown.

The specimen was PBMCs. The sequence came from a man younger than 30 in good health and CMV-seronegative. The V and J genes are TRBV19 and TRBJ1-2; unclear D gene. The CDR3 spells CASSSFGDGYTF. In DNA, the CDR3 is TGTGCCAGTAGTTCGTTCGGGGATGGCTACACCTTC. The full variable domain, with the rest looked up from reference TRBV19 and TRBJ1-2, is DGGITQSPKYLFRKEGQNVTLSCEQNLNHDAMYWYRQDPGQGLRLIYYSQIVNDFQKGDIAEGYSVSREKKESFPLTVTSAQKNPTAFYLCASSSFGDGYTFGSGTRLTVV.